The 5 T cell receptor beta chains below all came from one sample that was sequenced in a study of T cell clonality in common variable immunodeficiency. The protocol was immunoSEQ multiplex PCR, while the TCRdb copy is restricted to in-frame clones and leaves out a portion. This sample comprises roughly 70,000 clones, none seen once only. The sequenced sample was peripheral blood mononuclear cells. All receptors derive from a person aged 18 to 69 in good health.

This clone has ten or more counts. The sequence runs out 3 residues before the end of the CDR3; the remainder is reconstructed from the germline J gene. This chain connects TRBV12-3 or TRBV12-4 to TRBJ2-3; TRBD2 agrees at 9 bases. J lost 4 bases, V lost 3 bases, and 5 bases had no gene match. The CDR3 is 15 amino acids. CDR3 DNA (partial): TGTGCCAGCAGTTTCGGCGGGAGGGATCCAGATACG. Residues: CASSFGGRDPDT. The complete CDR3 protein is CASSFGGRDPDTQYF.

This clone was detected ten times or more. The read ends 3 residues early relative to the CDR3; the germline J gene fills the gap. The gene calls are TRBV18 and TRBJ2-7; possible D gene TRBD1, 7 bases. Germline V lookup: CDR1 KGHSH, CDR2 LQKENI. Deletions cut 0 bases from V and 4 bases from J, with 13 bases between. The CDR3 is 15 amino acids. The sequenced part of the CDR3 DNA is TGTGCCAGCTCACCACCCGGCAGGGGGGTTTACGAG. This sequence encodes CASSPPGRGVYE. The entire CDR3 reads CASSPPGRGVYEQYF.

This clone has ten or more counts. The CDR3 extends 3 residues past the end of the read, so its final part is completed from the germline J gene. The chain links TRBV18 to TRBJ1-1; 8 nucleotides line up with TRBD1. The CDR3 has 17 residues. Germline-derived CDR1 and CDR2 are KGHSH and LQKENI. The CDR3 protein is CASSPSGQGRSSARAFF. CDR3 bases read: TGTGCCAGCTCACCCTCCGGACAGGGAAGGAGTTCGGCGAGG.

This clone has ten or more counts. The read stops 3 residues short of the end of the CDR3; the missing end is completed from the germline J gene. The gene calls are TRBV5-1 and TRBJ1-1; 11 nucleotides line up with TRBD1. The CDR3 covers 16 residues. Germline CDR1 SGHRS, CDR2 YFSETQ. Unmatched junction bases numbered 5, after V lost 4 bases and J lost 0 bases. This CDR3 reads CASSLGQGDMNTEAFF. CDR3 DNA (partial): TGCGCCAGCAGCCTGGGACAGGGGGATATGAACACTGAA.

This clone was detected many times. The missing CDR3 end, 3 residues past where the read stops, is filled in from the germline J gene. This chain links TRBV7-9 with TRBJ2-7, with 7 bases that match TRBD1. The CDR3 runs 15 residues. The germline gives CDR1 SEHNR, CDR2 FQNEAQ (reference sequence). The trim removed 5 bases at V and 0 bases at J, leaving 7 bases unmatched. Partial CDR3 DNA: TGTGCCAGCAGCCACTTCACAGGGGCCTCCTACGAG. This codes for CASSHFTGASYE. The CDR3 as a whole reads CASSHFTGASYEQYF.